The entry below describes one TCR beta chain. Its target is unknown. The source of the sample is a study of shared clonotypes between healthy human individuals. Findings and limits, study-wide: Clonotype sharing among donors, it was expected, would be affected by sequencing depth.

Trimming removed 2 bases from V and 5 bases from J; junction bases left unmatched: 4. Germline loops: CDR1 MRHNA, CDR2 SNTAGT. This CDR3 has 16 residues. Per the original methods: ImmunoSEQ output held junction-only sequences without quality scores, so filtering differed. Using immunoSEQ multiplex PCR, the repertoire was profiled, and TCRdb retains in-frame clones only, with some absent. V, J and clone size reflect that table, while D and trimming were determined from the DNA. The sample holds more than 2,000,000 clones, over 90% seen once. The sample consisted of naive CD4+ T cells from PBMCs. The subset: CD45RA+ positively selected. The V and J genes are TRBV6-4 and TRBJ2-3, with 13 bases fitting TRBD2. The clonotype was recovered from a man between 18 and 29 years old in good health. Some clones in this sample may be carry-over from other donors' samples. CDR3 DNA sequence: TGTGCCAGCAGTGACAGACTAGCGGGAGGAATAGATACGCAGTATTTT. This gives the protein CASSDRLAGGIDTQYF.